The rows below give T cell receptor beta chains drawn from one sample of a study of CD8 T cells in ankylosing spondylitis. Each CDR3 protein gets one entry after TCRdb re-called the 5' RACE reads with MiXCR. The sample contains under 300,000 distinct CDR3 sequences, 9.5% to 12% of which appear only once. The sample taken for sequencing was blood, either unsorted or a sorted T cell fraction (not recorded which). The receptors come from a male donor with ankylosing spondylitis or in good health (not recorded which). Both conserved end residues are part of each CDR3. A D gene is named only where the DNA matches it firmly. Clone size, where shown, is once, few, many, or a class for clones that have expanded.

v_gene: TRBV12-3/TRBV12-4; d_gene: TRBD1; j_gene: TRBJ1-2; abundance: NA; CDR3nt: TGTGCCAGCAGTTTGTTCAGGGGGCGCGAAGGCTACACCTTC; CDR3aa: CASSLFRGREGYTF
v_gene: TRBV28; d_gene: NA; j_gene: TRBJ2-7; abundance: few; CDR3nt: TGTGCCAGCAGTTGGGGACACGGGTTGACCTACGAGCAGTACTTC; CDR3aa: CASSWGHGLTYEQYF
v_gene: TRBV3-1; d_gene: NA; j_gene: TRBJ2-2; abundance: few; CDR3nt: TGTGCCAGCAGTCGCGGAGCGACAAACACCGGGGAGCTGTTTTTT; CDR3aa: CASSRGATNTGELFF
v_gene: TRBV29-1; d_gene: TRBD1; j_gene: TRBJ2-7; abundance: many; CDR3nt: TGCAGCGTTGAAGATCAGGGGGCCTACGAGCAGTACTTC; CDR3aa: CSVEDQGAYEQYF
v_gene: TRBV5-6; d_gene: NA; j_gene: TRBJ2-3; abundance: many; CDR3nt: TGTGCCAGCAGCTATGACCGTTACACAGATACGCAGTATTTT; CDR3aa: CASSYDRYTDTQYF
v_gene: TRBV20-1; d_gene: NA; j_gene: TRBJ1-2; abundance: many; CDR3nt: TGCAGTGTTTTCGACACAGTAAACTATGGCTACACCTTC; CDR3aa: CSVFDTVNYGYTF
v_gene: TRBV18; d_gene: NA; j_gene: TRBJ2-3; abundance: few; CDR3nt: TGTGCCAGCTCCTCGCCACCCAGCACAGATACGCAGTATTTT; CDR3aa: CASSSPPSTDTQYF
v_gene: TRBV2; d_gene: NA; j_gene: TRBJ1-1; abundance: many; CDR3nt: TGTGCCAGCAGTTGGGATGTAAGCGATGCTTTCTTT; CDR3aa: CASSWDVSDAFF
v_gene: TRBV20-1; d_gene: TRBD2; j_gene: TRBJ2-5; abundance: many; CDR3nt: TGCAGTGCCAGGACTAGCGGGGGTGGAGGAGAGACCCAGTACTTC; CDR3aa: CSARTSGGGGETQYF
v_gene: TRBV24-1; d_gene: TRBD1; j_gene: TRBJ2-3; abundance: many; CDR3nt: TGTGCCACCAGTGACCGGACAGGGGTCACAGATACGCAGTATTTT; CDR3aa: CATSDRTGVTDTQYF
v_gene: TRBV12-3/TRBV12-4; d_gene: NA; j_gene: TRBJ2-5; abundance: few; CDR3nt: TGTGCCAGCGAGGGGGGCCTTGGAGAGACCCAGTACTTC; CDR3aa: CASEGGLGETQYF
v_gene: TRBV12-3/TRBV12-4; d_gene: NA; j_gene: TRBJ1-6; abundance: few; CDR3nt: TGTGCCAGCAGTACCACGAGGGCGGGACATAATTCACCCCTCCACTTT; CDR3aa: CASSTTRAGHNSPLHF
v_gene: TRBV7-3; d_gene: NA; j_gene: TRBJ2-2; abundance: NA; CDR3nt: TGTGCCAGCAGCCTTGCTCCGGGGAACACCGGGGAGCTGTTTTTT; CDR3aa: CASSLAPGNTGELFF
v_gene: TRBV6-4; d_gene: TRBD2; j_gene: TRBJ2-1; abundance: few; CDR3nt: TGTGCCAGCAGGACTAGCGGGAGTAGTGAGCAGTTCTTC; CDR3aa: CASRTSGSSEQFF
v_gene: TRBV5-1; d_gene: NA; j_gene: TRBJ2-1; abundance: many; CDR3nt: TGCGCCAGCAGCTTGGCCGGTTTTTGGGGTTCCTTCAATGAGCAGTTCTTC; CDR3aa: CASSLAGFWGSFNEQFF
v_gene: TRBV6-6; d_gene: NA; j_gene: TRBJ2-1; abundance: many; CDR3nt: TGTGCCAGCAGTTACAGCTCCTACAATGAGCAGTTCTTC; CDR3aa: CASSYSSYNEQFF
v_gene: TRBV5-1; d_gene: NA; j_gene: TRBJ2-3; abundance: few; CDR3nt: TGCGCCAGCAGCATCGGGGCAACTAGCACAGATACGCAGTATTTT; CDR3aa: CASSIGATSTDTQYF
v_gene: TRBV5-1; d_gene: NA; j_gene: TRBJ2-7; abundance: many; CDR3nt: TGCGCCAGCAGCCACGGGCCAAGCTACGAGCAGTACTTC; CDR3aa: CASSHGPSYEQYF
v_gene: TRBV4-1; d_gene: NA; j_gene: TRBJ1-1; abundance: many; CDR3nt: TGCGCCAGCAGCCAAGAATCTACTTCAGGGAACACTGAAGCTTTCTTT; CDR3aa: CASSQESTSGNTEAFF
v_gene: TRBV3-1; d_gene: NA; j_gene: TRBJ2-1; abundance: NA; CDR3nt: TGTGCCAGCAGCCAGAATTTGGGGGTCGGTTACAATGAGCAGTTCTTC; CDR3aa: CASSQNLGVGYNEQFF
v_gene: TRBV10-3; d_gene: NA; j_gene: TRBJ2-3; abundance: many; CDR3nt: TGTGCCATCAGTGATGGTGGCTGGTCCACAGATACGCAGTATTTT; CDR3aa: CAISDGGWSTDTQYF
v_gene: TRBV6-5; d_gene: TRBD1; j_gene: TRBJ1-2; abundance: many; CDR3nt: TGTGCCAGCAGTTACTCCGGGACAGGGGGTTCTGGCTACACCTTC; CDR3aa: CASSYSGTGGSGYTF
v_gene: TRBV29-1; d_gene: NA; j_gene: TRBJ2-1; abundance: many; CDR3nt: TGCAGCGGTGGGGCAAGCTCCTACAATGAGCAGTTCTTC; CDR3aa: CSGGASSYNEQFF
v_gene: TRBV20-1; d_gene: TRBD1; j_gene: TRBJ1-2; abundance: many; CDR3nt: TGCAGTGTCCCGGACAGGACCTATGGCTACACCTTC; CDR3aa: CSVPDRTYGYTF
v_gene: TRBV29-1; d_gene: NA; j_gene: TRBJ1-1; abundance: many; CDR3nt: TGCAGCGTTCTCCGGGAAGCGAACACTGAAGCTTTCTTT; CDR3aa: CSVLREANTEAFF
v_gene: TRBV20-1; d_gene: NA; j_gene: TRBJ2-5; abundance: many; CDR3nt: TGCAGTGCTAGTCCGGGAGAGACCCAGTACTTC; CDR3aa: CSASPGETQYF
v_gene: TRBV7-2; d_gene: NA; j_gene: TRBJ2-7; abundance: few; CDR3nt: TGTGCCAGCACCGCCCAGATTGGTGACGAGCAGTACTTC; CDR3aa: CASTAQIGDEQYF
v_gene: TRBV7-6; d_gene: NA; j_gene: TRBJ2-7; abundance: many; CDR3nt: TGTGCCAGCAGCTTATCACCCGGGGACTACGAGCAGTACTTC; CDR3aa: CASSLSPGDYEQYF
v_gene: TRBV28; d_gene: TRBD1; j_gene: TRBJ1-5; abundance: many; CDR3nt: TGTGCCAGCAGGGGCTTGACAGGGAGTAATCAGCCCCAGCATTTT; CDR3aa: CASRGLTGSNQPQHF
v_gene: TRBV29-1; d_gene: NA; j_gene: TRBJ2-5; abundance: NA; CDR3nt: TGCAGCGTTGGGTCTCGGACTAGGGGACAAGGGACCCAGTACTTC; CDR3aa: CSVGSRTRGQGTQYF
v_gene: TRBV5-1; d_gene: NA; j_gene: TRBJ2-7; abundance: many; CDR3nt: TGCGCCAGCAGCTTGGCGGCAGGGGTTGGCGAGCAGTACTTC; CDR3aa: CASSLAAGVGEQYF
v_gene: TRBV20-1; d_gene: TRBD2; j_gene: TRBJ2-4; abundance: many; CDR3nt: TGCAGTGCTGAAGAGACTAGCGGGGGATCGCGGTACATTCAGTACTTC; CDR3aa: CSAEETSGGSRYIQYF
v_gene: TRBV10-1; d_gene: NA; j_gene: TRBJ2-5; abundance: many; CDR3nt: TGCGCCAGCAGCAGCGATTTCTCAGAGACCCAGTACTTC; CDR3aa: CASSSDFSETQYF
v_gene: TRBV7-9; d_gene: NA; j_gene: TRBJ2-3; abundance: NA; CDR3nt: TGTGCCAGCAGCTCCGACTCCACCGGGACCACAGATACGCAGTATTTT; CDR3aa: CASSSDSTGTTDTQYF
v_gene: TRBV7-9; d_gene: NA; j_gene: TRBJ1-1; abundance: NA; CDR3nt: TGTGCCAGCAGCTTAGGAGCGTGGCAGGAGAACACTGAAGCTTTCTTT; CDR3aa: CASSLGAWQENTEAFF
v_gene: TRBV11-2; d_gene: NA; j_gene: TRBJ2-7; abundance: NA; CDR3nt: TGTGCCAGCAGCTTCGACAACTCCTACGAGCAGTACTTC; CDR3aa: CASSFDNSYEQYF
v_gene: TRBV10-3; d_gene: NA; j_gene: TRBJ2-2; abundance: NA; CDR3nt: TGTGCCATCACCCCTGGGACGGGGACCGGGGAGCTGTTTTTT; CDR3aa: CAITPGTGTGELFF
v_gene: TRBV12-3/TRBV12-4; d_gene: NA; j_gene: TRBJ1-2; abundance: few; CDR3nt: TGTGCCAGCGGCCGCCGTGGGGTGCTGGGTTCGGGCTACACCTTC; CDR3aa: CASGRRGVLGSGYTF
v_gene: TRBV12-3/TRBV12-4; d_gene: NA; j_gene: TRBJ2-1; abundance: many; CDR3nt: TGTGCCAGCAGCCCAGGGCTTGAGCAGTTCTTC; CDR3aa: CASSPGLEQFF
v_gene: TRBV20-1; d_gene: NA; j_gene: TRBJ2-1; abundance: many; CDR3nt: TGCAGTGCTAGGGGGGAAGGGGAGAGGGGTACGTACAATGAGCAGTTCTTC; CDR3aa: CSARGEGERGTYNEQFF
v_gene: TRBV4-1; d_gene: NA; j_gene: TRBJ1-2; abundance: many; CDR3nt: TGCGCCAGCAGCCGTCGTACAGGAGGAATCTATGGCTACACCTTC; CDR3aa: CASSRRTGGIYGYTF
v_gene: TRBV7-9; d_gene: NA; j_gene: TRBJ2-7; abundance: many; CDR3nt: TGTGCCAGCAGTCCCCAGACAGGCCACGAGCAGTACTTC; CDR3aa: CASSPQTGHEQYF
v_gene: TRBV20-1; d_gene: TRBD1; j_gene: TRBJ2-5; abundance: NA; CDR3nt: TGCAGTGCTAAGAAGACAGGGGCAATGGAGACCCAGTACTTC; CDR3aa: CSAKKTGAMETQYF
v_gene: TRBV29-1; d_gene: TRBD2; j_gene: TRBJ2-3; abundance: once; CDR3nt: TGCAGCGTCCCCGGGACTAGCGGAGGGGCCCTCACAGATACGCAGTATTTT; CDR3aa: CSVPGTSGGALTDTQYF
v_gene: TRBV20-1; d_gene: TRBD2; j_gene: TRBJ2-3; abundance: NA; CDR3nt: TGCAGTGCTCGGGGGAGTAGCGGGATAGGTACAGATACGCAGTATTTT; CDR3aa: CSARGSSGIGTDTQYF
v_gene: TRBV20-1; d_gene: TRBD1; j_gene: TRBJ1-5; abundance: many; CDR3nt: TGCAGTGCTAGCGGTGCGACAGGGTATGATCAGCCCCAGCATTTT; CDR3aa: CSASGATGYDQPQHF
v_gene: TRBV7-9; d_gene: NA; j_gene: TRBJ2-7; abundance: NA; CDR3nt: TGTGCCAGCAGGTCGCAAGGGGGAAGCGAGCAGTACTTC; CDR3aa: CASRSQGGSEQYF
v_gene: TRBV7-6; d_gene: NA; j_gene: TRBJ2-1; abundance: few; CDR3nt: TGTGCCAGCAGCACGGGGGACACCACCTACAATGAGCAGTTCTTC; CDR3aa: CASSTGDTTYNEQFF
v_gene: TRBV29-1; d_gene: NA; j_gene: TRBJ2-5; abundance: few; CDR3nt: TGCAGCGTTGATGGGTCCTTCGGGGCACAGGGAGGAGGAGAGACCCAGTACTTC; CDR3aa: CSVDGSFGAQGGGETQYF
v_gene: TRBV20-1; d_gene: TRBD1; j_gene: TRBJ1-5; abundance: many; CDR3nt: TGCAGTGCTAGAACGACAGGGGGAAAGCTGCCCCAGCATTTT; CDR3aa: CSARTTGGKLPQHF
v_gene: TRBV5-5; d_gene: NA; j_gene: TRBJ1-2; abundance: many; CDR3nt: TGTGCCAGCAGCTTTGTAGAGGGAGGGGGCTACACCTTC; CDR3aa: CASSFVEGGGYTF
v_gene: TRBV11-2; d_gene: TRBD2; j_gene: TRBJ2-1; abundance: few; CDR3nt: TGTGCCACCAGACCCCTCGGACTAGCGGACTCCTACAATGAGCAGTTCTTC; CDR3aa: CATRPLGLADSYNEQFF
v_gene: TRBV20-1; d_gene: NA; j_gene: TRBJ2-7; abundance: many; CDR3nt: TGCAGTGTCTCACAGGGACCTATTTACGAGCAGTACTTC; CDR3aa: CSVSQGPIYEQYF
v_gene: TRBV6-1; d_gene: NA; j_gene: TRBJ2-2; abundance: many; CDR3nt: TGTGCCAGCGCGATAATGGAGGGTCCCGGGGAGCTGTTTTTT; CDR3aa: CASAIMEGPGELFF
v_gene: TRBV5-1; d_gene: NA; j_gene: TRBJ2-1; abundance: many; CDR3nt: TGCGCCAGCAGCTCCTACTCCATCCTAGCTGAGGGAGGCTACTCGAGCTCCTACAATGAGCAGTTCTTC; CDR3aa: CASSSYSILAEGGYSSSYNEQFF